This TCR beta chain appears in the sequencing data of a study of T cell responses to AZD1222 COVID-19 vaccine. Losses at the gene ends were 0 bases for V and 2 bases for J; bases not matched to a gene: 4. This CDR3 region has 16 residues. CDR1 is SGHVS and CDR2 is FQNEAQ in the germline V gene. Study-wide results and caveats: Spike-wide vaccine-associated CD4 TCRs dominated at 160-218 and 743-854.

The protocol was immunoSEQ multiplex PCR, while the TCRdb copy is restricted to in-frame clones and leaves out a portion. In the table there are approximately 210,000 clones, roughly 94% of which are singletons. This clone is a singleton in its sample. Its target is not known. The chain recombines TRBV7-8 with TRBJ1-2; 9 bases match TRBD1. This receptor was taken from an adult who received the MenACWY meningococcal vaccine as a control. The specimen was peripheral blood, collected 28 days after the second dose of the MenACWY control vaccine. CDR3 sequence: CASSLAFGQGNYGYTF. The CDR3 bases are TGTGCCAGCAGCTTAGCGTTTGGACAGGGGAACTATGGCTACACCTTC.